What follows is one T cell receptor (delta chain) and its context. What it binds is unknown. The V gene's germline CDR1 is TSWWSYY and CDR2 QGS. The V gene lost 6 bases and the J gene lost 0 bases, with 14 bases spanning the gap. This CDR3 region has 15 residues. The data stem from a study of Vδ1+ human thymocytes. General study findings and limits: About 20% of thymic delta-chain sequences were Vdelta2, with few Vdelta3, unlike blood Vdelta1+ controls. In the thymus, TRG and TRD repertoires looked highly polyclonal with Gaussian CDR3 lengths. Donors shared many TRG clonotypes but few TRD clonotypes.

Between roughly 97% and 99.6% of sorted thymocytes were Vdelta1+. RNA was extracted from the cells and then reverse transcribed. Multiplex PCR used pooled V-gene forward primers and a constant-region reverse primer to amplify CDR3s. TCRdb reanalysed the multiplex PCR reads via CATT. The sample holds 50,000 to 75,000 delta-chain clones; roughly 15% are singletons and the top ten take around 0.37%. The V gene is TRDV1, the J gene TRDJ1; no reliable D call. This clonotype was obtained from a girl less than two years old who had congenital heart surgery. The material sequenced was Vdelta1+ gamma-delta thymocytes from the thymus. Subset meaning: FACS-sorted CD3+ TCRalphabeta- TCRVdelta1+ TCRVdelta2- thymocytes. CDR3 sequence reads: CALGPPMTYTDKLIF. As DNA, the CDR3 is TGTGCTCTTGGCCCCCCGATGACGTACACCGATAAACTCATCTTT.